Each of the 9 T cell receptor beta chains below was sequenced from the same sample in a study of blood T cell repertoires in COVID-19. Using immunoSEQ multiplex PCR, the repertoire was profiled, and TCRdb retains in-frame clones only, with some absent. Altogether around 89,000 clones are present, nearly 90% being singletons, with the ten largest covering under 9.5%. The specimen sequenced was peripheral blood. The source of these receptors is a man aged 50 or older with acute or convalescent COVID-19.

The V call is TRBV4-1, the J call TRBJ2-1, with 14 bases identical to TRBD2. Trimming took 1 base from V and 7 from J; bases not matched to a gene: 6. CDR1 and CDR2 from the germline V gene are MGHRA and YSYEKL. The CDR3 is made up of 17 amino acids. The chain's CDR3 is CASSQAGTSGGTNEQFF. In DNA form, the CDR3 reads TGCGCCAGCAGCCAAGCCGGGACTAGCGGGGGAACAAATGAGCAGTTCTTC.

This clone was seen a few times. The chain is built from TRBV5-1 and TRBJ1-3, with D possibly being TRBD1 (6 bases). This CDR3 contains 17 residues. Trimming left V 0 bases short and J 0 bases short, with 13 bases between. Germline V gene sequence: CDR1 SGHRS, CDR2 YFSETQ. CDR3 DNA: TGCGCCAGCAGCTTGGGACTGGGACAACGCTCTGGAAACACCATATATTTT. This gives the protein CASSLGLGQRSGNTIYF.

This rearrangement joins TRBV27 to TRBJ1-5; D is perhaps TRBD1 (5 bases). V was clipped by 2 bases and J by 1 base, with 6 bases between them. CDR1 and CDR2 (germline): MNHEY, SMNVEV (reference sequence). The CDR3 has 14 amino acids. The DNA for the CDR3 is TGTGCCAGCAGTTTACGGGGGAGCAATCAGCCCCAGCATTTT. Amino acid sequence: CASSLRGSNQPQHF.

This clone was observed a single time. The genes are TRBV9 and TRBJ2-7, with 14 bases matching TRBD2. This CDR3 is built from 16 residues. Looked up from germline, CDR1 is SGDLS and CDR2 is YYNGEE. The J segment lost 6 bases and the V segment lost 3 bases, leaving 8 bases of the junction unmatched. The CDR3 bases are TGTGCCAGCAGCGAGCGCGGGACTAGCGGGGGTACCGAGCAGTACTTC. Protein product: CASSERGTSGGTEQYF.

The chain couples TRBV3-1 (or the pseudogene TRBV3-2) to TRBJ2-5; 9 bases agree with TRBD2. This CDR3 has 14 residues. Germline CDR1 is LGHDT and CDR2 is YNNKEL (reference sequence). V lost 4 bases, J lost 5 bases, and 5 bases stayed unmatched. DNA of the CDR3: TGTGCCAGCAGCCTTAGCGGGGGTCGGGAGACCCAGTACTTC. This gives the protein CASSLSGGRETQYF.

The J gene is TRBJ2-1, the V gene TRBV13, with D unclear. CDR1 is PRHDT, CDR2 FYEKMQ, per germline (reference sequence). V was cut by 2 bases and J by 10 bases, with 12 bases left in between. The CDR3 is made up of 13 amino acids. The CDR3 spells CASSLTPLREQFF. The DNA of the CDR3 is TGTGCCAGCAGCTTAACCCCCCTTCGGGAGCAGTTCTTC.

This chain connects TRBV7-2 to TRBJ2-2; 7 nucleotides align to TRBD1. Germline values: CDR1 SGHTA, CDR2 FQGNSA. The junction had 3 bases not matched to a gene; V was cut back by 7 bases and J by 4 bases. This CDR3 contains 13 residues. Here the CDR3 reads CASTPGGTGELFF. Written as DNA, the CDR3 is TGTGCCAGCACCCCAGGGGGCACCGGGGAGCTGTTTTTT.

This chain uses TRBV5-1 with TRBJ1-4, with D perhaps TRBD1 (5 bases). The CDR3 totals 15 residues. Per the germline V gene, CDR1 is SGHRS and CDR2 is YFSETQ. V lost 0 bases, J lost 7 bases, and 13 bases lay in between. CDR3 DNA sequence: TGCGCCAGCAGCTTGGCCCGGACGGGGGGTGAAAAACTGTTTTTT. Protein: CASSLARTGGEKLFF.

The chain uses TRBV7-9 and TRBJ1-4; unclear D gene. The CDR3 length is 13 residues. The germline V gene has CDR1 SEHNR and CDR2 FQNEAQ (reference sequence). Trimming cost V 8 bases and J 8 bases, with 15 bases left between them. CDR3 residues: CASEYWSQEKLFF. CDR3 sequence (DNA): TGTGCCAGCGAGTATTGGAGCCAGGAAAAACTGTTTTTT.